The 6 T cell receptor beta chains below come from one sample, sequenced in a study of cytomegalovirus exposure and HLA in healthy donors. The PCR used 60 Vbeta and 13 Jbeta primers. Produced via immunoSEQ multiplex PCR; TCRdb's table is partial and in-frame only. The table shows approximately 150,000 clones, with approximately 81% occurring only once. The sequencing input was PBMCs. These receptors were taken from a boy between 2 and 15 years old in good health and CMV-seronegative.

The V call is TRBV5-1, the J call TRBJ1-1; unclear D gene. V lost 3 bases to trimming and J lost 5 bases, with 14 bases between them. The CDR3 extends over 14 amino acids. Germline lookup yields CDR1 SGHRS and CDR2 YFSETQ. Here the CDR3 DNA reads TGCGCCAGCAGCTCCACGGCGGGTAGTACTGAAGCTTTCTTT. Its protein product is CASSSTAGSTEAFF.

The chain carries TRBV5-1 and TRBJ2-7; unclear D gene. Germline V gives CDR1 SGHRS, CDR2 YFSETQ. This CDR3 comprises 14 residues. V shed 2 bases and J shed 2 bases, with 11 bases lying between them. The CDR3 reads CASSFATPPYEQYF. The CDR3 DNA sequence: TGCGCCAGCAGCTTTGCGACACCTCCCTACGAGCAGTACTTC.

The chain links TRBV4-1 to TRBJ1-3; D ambiguous. With 1 base removed from V and 0 bases from J, the gap between germline ends came to 7 bases. In germline, CDR1 is MGHRA, CDR2 YSYEKL. The CDR3 extends over 15 amino acids. As DNA, the CDR3 is TGCGCCAGCAGCCAAGCTCACTTCTCTGGAAACACCATATATTTT. Translating it yields CASSQAHFSGNTIYF.

This clone was seen only a few times. This chain connects TRBV4-1 to TRBJ2-2; possible D gene TRBD1, 6 bases. Germline CDR1 reads MGHRA; CDR2 reads YSYEKL. The CDR3 spans 17 residues. V was shortened by 1 base and J by 3 bases, with 15 bases between the two germline ends. The CDR3 reads CASSQGSKQGHTGELFF. CDR3 in DNA: TGCGCCAGCAGCCAAGGGTCAAAACAGGGTCACACCGGGGAGCTGTTTTTT.

The CDR3 spells CASSLGTARYQETQYF. The CDR3 nucleotides read TGTGCCAGCAGCCTGGGGACAGCAAGATACCAAGAGACCCAGTACTTC. The chain combines TRBV7-2 with TRBJ2-5; 7 bases align to TRBD1. CDR1 and CDR2 (germline): SGHTA, FQGNSA. This CDR3 has 16 residues. With V trimmed by 5 bases and J by 0 bases, 9 bases remained unmatched.

The chain employs TRBV5-1 and TRBJ2-1; 7 bases match TRBD2. This CDR3 has 17 amino acids. The germline CDR1 and CDR2 sequences are SGHRS and YFSETQ. V shed 4 bases and J 4 bases; nucleotides not matched to a gene: 14. The CDR3 bases are TGCGCCAGCAGCCCGTACATTACGGGGGGACCTTACAATGAGCAGTTCTTC. Protein: CASSPYITGGPYNEQFF.